This T cell receptor beta chain was captured by sequencing in a study of blood T cell repertoires in COVID-19 (dated by TCRdb to 2020 to 2021). Turning to the overall study: Collaborator samples came from the United States, Italy and Spain and covered acute and convalescent phases of COVID-19. Deeply sampled blood TCRbeta repertoires from subjects exposed to, actively infected with, or recovered from COVID-19 were included in the dataset. HLA class I and class II types, where available, came from metadata supplied by the sample provider rather than from assay-based typing. The samples were drawn from two sources: the first 160 participants of the ongoing ImmuneRACE study, and 1,254 subjects contributed by 6 global collaborators. A de-identified subject ID, COVID-19 status, age in years and sex were almost always included in the sample metadata. The prospective study material was composed of cDNA or gDNA derived from T cells, B-cell-depleted T cells, or PBMCs. A freely available public database, intended as a resource for researchers studying the immune response to SARS-CoV-2, is where the repertoires were released. Overall results and qualifications from the work: How much clinical and demographic metadata was included differed by source and by participant, and the metadata was provided uncurated.

This clone was observed once. It lacks a known antigen. No qualities accompany the bases; no much larger clone lies one base away. Whole blood was collected in K2EDTA tubes by collaborating institutions according to the institutions' own protocols. Collaborator samples were shipped for TCRbeta analysis as frozen whole blood, isolated PBMCs, or DNA extracted from either sample type. V loses 6 bases, J loses 0 bases, and the germline ends lie 14 bases apart. Reading the germline V gene gives CDR1 MDHEN and CDR2 SYDVKM. The CDR3 contains 15 residues, cysteine and phenylalanine counted. Only the CDR3 portion is preserved as DNA: 45 bases, with reading frame beginning at the first base. TCRbeta CDR3 regions were amplified from genomic DNA by means of the immunoSEQ Assay, a bias-controlled multiplex PCR. Processing in the source paper ran as follows. The number of nucleated cells in each sample was estimated by amplification of reference gene primers within the assay. To quantify the absolute abundance of each unique TCRbeta CDR3 rearrangement, sequence reads were collapsed and filtered. For each sample, productive Simpson clonality was calculated as the square root of Simpson's diversity index over productive rearrangements. Entries here come from immuneACCESS through TCRdb and include only in-frame sequences with V and J called. Some clones fail to appear in such tables; in the studies checked, an unresolved V gene covers under half of the shortfall, and the cause of the remainder is unknown. The V and J calls and the clone size are those of that table, but D and trimming were determined from the DNA. The sample records 200,000 to 300,000 clones, just under 85% of which are singletons. The ten largest clonotypes hold 4% of the sample.

The TCR originated in a man aged 50-59 years with acute or convalescent COVID-19. The sample consisted of peripheral blood. The rearrangement combines TRBV28 with TRBJ1-1, with TRBD1 as a weak D call on 5 bases. The CDR3 protein: CASSLMGLLNTEAFF. The DNA sequence follows: TGTGCCAGCAGCCTAATGGGACTGCTGAACACTGAAGCTTTCTTT.